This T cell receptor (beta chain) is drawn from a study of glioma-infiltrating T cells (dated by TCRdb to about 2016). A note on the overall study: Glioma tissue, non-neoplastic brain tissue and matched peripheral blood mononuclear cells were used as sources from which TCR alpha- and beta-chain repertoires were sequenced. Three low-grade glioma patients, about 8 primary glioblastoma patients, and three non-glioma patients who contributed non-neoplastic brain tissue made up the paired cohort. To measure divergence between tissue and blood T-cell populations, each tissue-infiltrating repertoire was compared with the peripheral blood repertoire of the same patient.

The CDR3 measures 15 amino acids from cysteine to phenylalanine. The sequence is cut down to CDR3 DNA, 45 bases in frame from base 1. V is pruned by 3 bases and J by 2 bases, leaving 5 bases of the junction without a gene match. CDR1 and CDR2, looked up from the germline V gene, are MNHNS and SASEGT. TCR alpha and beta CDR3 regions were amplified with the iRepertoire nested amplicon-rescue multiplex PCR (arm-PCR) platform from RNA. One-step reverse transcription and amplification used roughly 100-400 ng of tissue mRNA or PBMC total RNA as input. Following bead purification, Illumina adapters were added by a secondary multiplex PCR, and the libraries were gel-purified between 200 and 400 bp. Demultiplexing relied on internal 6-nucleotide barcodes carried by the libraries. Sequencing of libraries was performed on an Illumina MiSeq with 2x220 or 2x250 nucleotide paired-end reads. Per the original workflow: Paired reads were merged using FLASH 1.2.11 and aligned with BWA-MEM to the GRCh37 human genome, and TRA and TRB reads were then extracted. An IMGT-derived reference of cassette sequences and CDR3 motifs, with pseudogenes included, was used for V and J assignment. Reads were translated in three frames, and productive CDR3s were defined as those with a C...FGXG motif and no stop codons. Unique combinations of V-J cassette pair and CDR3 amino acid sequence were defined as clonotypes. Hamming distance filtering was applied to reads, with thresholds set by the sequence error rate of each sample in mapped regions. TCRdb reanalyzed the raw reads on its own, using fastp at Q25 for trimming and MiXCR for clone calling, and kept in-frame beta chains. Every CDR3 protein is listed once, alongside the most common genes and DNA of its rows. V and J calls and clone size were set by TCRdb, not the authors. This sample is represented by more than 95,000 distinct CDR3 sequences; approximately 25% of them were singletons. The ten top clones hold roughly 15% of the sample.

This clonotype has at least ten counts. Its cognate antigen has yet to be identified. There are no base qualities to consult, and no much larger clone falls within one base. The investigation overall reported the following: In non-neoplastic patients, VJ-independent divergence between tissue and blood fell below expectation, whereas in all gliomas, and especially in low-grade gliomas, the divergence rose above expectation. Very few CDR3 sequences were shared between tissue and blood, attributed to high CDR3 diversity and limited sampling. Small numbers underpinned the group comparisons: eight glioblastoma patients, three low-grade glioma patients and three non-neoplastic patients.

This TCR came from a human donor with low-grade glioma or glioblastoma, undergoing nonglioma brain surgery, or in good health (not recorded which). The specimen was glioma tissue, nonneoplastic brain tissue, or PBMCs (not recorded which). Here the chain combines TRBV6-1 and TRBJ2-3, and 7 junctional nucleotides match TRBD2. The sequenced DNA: TGTGCCAGCAGTGACCAAGCGGGACCCACAGATACGCAGTATTTT. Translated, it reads CASSDQAGPTDTQYF.